The source of this T cell receptor (beta chain) is a study of identical twins. Overall study results and limits: Out-of-frame beta chain sequences displayed weaker excess sharing between twins.

Only healthy Caucasians were enrolled as donors. Template switching introduced a universal primer site, and the cDNA bore unique molecular identifiers. One entry per CDR3 protein results from TCRdb running MiXCR on the 5' RACE reads. Of some 260,000 distinct CDR3 sequences listed, about 14% are singletons. As concerns this clonotype: Its antigen is still unknown.

V dropped 2 bases and J dropped 0 bases, with 8 bases sitting between them. In germline, CDR1 is SEHNR, CDR2 FQNEAQ (reference sequence). The CDR3 is made up of 15 amino acids. This clonotype was obtained from a woman younger than 35 in good health. What was sequenced was memory (CD45RO+) T cells sorted from blood. The V call is TRBV7-9, the J call TRBJ1-3; no reliable D call. The CDR3 DNA reads as TGTGCCAGCAGCTTAAGTGAACTCTCTGGAAACACCATATATTTT. Translated: CASSLSELSGNTIYF.